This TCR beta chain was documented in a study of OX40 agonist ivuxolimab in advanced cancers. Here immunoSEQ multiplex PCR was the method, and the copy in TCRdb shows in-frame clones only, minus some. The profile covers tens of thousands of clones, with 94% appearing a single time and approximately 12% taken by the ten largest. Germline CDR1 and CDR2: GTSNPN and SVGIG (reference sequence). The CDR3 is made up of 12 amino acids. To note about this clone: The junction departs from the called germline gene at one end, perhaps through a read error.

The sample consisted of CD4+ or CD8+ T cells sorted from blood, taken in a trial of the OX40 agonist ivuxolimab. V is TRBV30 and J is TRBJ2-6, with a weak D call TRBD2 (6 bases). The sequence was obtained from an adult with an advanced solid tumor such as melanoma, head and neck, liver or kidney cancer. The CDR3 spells CAGTPGANVLTF. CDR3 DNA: TGCGCCGGGACTCCTGGGGCCAACGTCCTGACTTTC.